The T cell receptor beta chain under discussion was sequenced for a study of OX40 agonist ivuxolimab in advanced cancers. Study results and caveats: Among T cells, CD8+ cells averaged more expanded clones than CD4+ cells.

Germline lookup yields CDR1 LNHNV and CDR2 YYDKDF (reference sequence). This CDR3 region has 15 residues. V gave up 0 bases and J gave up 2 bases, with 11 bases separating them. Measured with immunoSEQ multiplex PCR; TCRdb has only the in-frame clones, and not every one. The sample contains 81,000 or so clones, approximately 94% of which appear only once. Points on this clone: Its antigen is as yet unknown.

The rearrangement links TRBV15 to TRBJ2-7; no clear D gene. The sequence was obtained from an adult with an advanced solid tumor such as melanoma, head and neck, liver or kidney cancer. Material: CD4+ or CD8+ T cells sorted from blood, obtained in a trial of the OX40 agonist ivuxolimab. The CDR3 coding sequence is TGTGCCACCAGCAGAGAGGCGGATATCCCCTACGAGCAGTACTTC. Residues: CATSREADIPYEQYF.